The 12 T cell receptor beta chains reported below all come from one sample, sequenced in a study of molecular identifiers for immune sequencing clone quantification. Using its own MiXCR run on the PCR reads, TCRdb lists one record per CDR3 protein. The data hold 300,000 to 400,000 distinct CDR3 sequences, with roughly 24% observed a single time. Sequenced input: naive CD8+ T cells from blood, with Jurkat cell RNA spiked in. The subset is: FACS-sorted CD8+CD4-CCR7+CD45RA+ naive T cells. The receptor source for this set is a human donor in good health. Some libraries in this study had Jurkat cell RNA spiked in.

The chain joins TRBV19 to TRBJ1-5, with D perhaps TRBD1 (5 bases). Trimming stripped 5 bases from V and 11 bases from J, with 19 bases between. Germline loops: CDR1 LNHDA, CDR2 SQIVND (reference sequence). This CDR3 has 14 residues. CDR3 DNA: TGTGCCAGTAGTGGACGGGATTGGGAGGGGACCCAGCATTTT. Protein product: CASSGRDWEGTQHF.

This clonotype appeared once. The V gene is TRBV5-1, the J gene TRBJ2-3, with TRBD2 identical over 9 bases. Germline CDR1 SGHRS, CDR2 YFSETQ. With V trimmed by 4 bases and J by 1 base, 4 bases remained unmatched. The CDR3 is made up of 15 amino acids. The CDR3 DNA sequence: TGCGCCAGCAGCCAGACTAGCGGCTGCACAGATACGCAGTATTTT. Its translation: CASSQTSGCTDTQYF. Full variable domain (missing parts from reference TRBV5-1 and TRBJ2-3): KAGVTQTPRYLIKTRGQQVTLSCSPISGHRSVSWYQQTPGQGLQFLFEYFSETQRNKGNFPGRFSGRQFSNSRSEMNVSTLELGDSALYLCASSQTSGCTDTQYFGPGTRLTVL.

This chain uses TRBV12-3 or TRBV12-4 with TRBJ2-3; 9 bases are shared with TRBD2. The V segment lost 0 bases and the J segment 4 bases; nucleotides outside the gene matches: 5. CDR3 length equals 16 residues. CDR3 amino acids: CASSLAFEREADTQYF. As DNA, the CDR3 is TGTGCCAGCAGTTTAGCGTTCGAGCGGGAGGCAGATACGCAGTATTTT.

This clonotype appeared many times. This chain uses TRBV4-1 with TRBJ2-7; D gene ambiguous. The germline gives CDR1 MGHRA, CDR2 YSYEKL. The CDR3 consists of 15 residues. The germline V and J ends were trimmed by 5 bases and 3 bases, with 17 bases remaining between them. CDR3: CASSERVAAGYEQYF. The CDR3 DNA reads TGCGCCAGCAGCGAAAGGGTAGCAGCTGGCTACGAGCAGTACTTC.

Ten or more counts support this clonotype. The chain uses TRBV7-2 and TRBJ2-3; 9 bases fit TRBD2. There are 15 residues in the CDR3. CDR1 and CDR2 from the germline V gene are SGHTA and FQGNSA. V lost 5 bases, J lost 6 bases, and 9 bases stayed unmatched. The CDR3 reads CASSIRGLASDTQYF. The CDR3 region has the DNA TGTGCCAGCAGCATTAGGGGACTAGCATCCGATACGCAGTATTTT.

The chain has TRBV7-9 and TRBJ2-2, with D perhaps matching TRBD2 (5 bases). Germline CDR1 SEHNR, CDR2 FQNEAQ (reference sequence). This CDR3 is 16 amino acids long. Trimming left V 2 bases short and J 2 bases short, with 12 bases between. The CDR3 is CASSLYAGPNTGELFF. CDR3 coding DNA: TGTGCCAGCAGCTTATATGCGGGTCCTAACACCGGGGAGCTGTTTTTT.

This clonotype was found many times. This chain joins TRBV5-1 and TRBJ2-3, with D unclear. The CDR3 covers 17 residues. From germline, CDR1 is SGHRS and CDR2 YFSETQ. V was cut by 4 bases and J by 3 bases, with 21 bases left in between. The DNA of the CDR3 is TGCGCCAGCAGCCAGAGTGGTGGATCCTTCCTAACAGATACGCAGTATTTT. Translated: CASSQSGGSFLTDTQYF.

This clonotype showed up many times. The rearrangement joins TRBV9 to TRBJ2-7; 11 nucleotides agree with TRBD1. The germline V gene encodes CDR1 SGDLS and CDR2 YYNGEE. The CDR3 covers 14 residues. The trim removed 4 bases at V and 3 bases at J, leaving 3 bases unmatched. The CDR3 DNA is TGTGCCAGCAGCTCCGGGACAGGGGGCTACGAGCAGTACTTC. Translated: CASSSGTGGYEQYF.

Details on this clonotype: This may arise from a read error, as a much more abundant clone is one base away. The chain employs TRBV7-9 and TRBJ1-1, with no clear D. This CDR3 is 12 amino acids long. In germline, CDR1 is SEHNR, CDR2 FQNEAQ (reference sequence). The CDR3 sequence: CVSSLANTEAFF. CDR3 sequence (DNA): TGTGTCAGCAGCTTAGCCAACACTGAAGCTTTCTTT.

The sample holds many counts of this clonotype. This chain uses TRBV12-5 with TRBJ1-2; D possibly corresponds to TRBD1 (6 bases). The V gene's germline CDR1 is LGHNT and CDR2 FRNRAP. The CDR3 covers 19 residues. V gave up 1 base and J gave up 0 bases, with 21 bases separating them. CDR3 DNA sequence: TGTGCTAGTGGTTTGGAACGAGAAATCGGACAGAGAGCTAACTATGGCTACACCTTC. Protein: CASGLEREIGQRANYGYTF. The full variable domain, completed using reference TRBV12-5 and TRBJ1-2, is DARVTQTPRHKVTEMGQEVTMRCQPILGHNTVFWYRQTMMQGLELLAYFRNRAPLDDSGMPKDRFSAEMPDATLATLKIQPSEPRDSAVYFCASGLEREIGQRANYGYTFGSGTRLTVV.

The rearrangement links TRBV27 to TRBJ2-3; 8 bases match TRBD2. The V gene's germline CDR1 is MNHEY and CDR2 SMNVEV (reference sequence). V lost 1 base, J lost 4 bases, and 4 bases stayed unmatched. This CDR3 comprises 15 residues. For the CDR3, the DNA is TGTGCCAGCAGTTTATATTCGGGAGGGCCAGATACGCAGTATTTT. This sequence encodes CASSLYSGGPDTQYF.

This chain uses TRBV6-5 with TRBJ2-7, with D uncertain. V lost 2 bases, J lost 1 base, and 9 bases lay in between. Looked up from germline, CDR1 is MNHEY and CDR2 is SVGAGI. The CDR3 covers 14 residues. CDR3 loop: CASSYGSGSYEQYF. In nucleotides, the CDR3 is TGTGCCAGCAGTTACGGGTCAGGTTCCTACGAGCAGTACTTC.